This T cell receptor (beta chain) is from a study of T cell responses to AZD1222 COVID-19 vaccine (dated by TCRdb to about 2021). Some background on the complete study: AZD1222 recipients given second doses at about 4 weeks or at about 12 weeks were pooled, since spike-specific TCR depth and breadth were not found to differ between the two schedules. A total of just over 230 trial participants underwent TCR sequencing, of whom 200 to 220 had received two doses of AZD1222 and some 25 had received two doses of the MenACWY control vaccine. Trial participants were enrolled into age subgroups of 18-55, 56-69 and 70-plus years, which contained around 150, 29 and 61 TCR-sequenced participants, respectively. General conclusions and limits of the study: CD4 TCRs associated with the vaccine covered the entire spike protein, and the dominant responses were in regions 160-218 and 743-854. The 56-69-year group was small, and its depth increase did not reach significance, likely because of low power. Reportedly, close to half of the unique spike-specific TCRs recognized epitopes lying outside the regions that are mutated in the B.1.351 and B.1.1.7 variants. A significant rise in spike-specific TCR breadth and depth was observed after two AZD1222 doses relative to day 0 and relative to MenACWY recipients. Only a handful of AZD1222 recipients were SARS-CoV-2 seropositive at baseline, limiting conclusions about previously exposed vaccinees. No day 14 peak-response samples were available, so repertoires were characterized only after the peak T cell response. Most participants were white British and females outnumbered males, and the authors suggested that clonal diversity may have been underestimated.

The CDR3 regions of human TCRbeta chains were analyzed by immunosequencing. In the original analysis: TCRs in the repertoires were compared against a reference library of SARS-CoV-2-specific TCRs that had been generated with the MIRA antigen-specificity platform. Breadth was defined as the fraction of unique TCRs that were SARS-CoV-2-associated. Depth was defined as the fraction of total T cells that were SARS-CoV-2-associated. Using the MIRA data, every spike-specific TCR was mapped to the spike region that the TCR reacted to and assigned to either a CD4 or a CD8 class. Log10-transformed breadth and depth values were compared by one-way ANOVA with Sidak's multiple comparisons tests. Here the immuneACCESS table is served through TCRdb, limited to in-frame sequences with V and J called. Missing clones are a known gap in these copies; in checked studies unresolved V genes cover under half, and the rest lacks a known reason. V and J calls and clone size are as listed in that table; D and trimming were resolved from the DNA. A total of tens of thousands of clones appear in this sample, roughly 86% of them only once. The top ten clones comprise 8.5% to 10% of the sample.

The time point tag for this specimen amounts to: baseline before first vaccination. The vaccinee samples were drawn from two UK trials, COV001 and COV002, one of which was a single-blind randomized controlled phase 2/3 trial testing AZD1222 (ChAdOx1 nCoV-19) in healthy adults. For TCRbeta chain sequencing, PBMC samples were collected from trial participants at day 0 and at day 28 after the second dose. In the case of this clone: The antigen it recognizes is unknown. No much larger clone exists at a distance of one base, and base qualities are not known.

This receptor was obtained from an adult in good health. The source was peripheral blood, collected on day 0 of AZD1222 vaccination.

The CDR3 loop reads CASRAAWGSYEQYF. The nucleotide sequence reads as follows: TGTGCCAGCAGGGCGGCCTGGGGGTCCTACGAGCAGTACTTC. The chain is assembled from TRBV28 and TRBJ2-7, with the D gene tentatively TRBD1 or TRBD2, based on 5 matching bases in each. Trimming costs V 6 bases and J 1 base, and their ends lie 13 bases apart. CDR1 and CDR2 were assigned from the germline V gene as MDHEN and SYDVKM. The CDR3 measures 14 amino acids from cysteine to phenylalanine. The kept DNA is CDR3 alone, 42 bases in frame from the first base.